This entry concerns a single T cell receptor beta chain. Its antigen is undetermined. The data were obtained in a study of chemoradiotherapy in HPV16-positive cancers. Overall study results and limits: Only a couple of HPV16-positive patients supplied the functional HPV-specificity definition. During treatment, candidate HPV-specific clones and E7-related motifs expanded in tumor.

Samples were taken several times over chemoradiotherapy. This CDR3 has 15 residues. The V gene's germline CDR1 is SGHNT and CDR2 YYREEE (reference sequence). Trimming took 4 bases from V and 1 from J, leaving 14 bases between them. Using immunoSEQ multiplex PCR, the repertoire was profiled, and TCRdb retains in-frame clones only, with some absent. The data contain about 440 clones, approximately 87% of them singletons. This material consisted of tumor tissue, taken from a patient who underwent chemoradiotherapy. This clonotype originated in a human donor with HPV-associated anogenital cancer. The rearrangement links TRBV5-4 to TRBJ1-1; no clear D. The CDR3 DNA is TGTGCCAGCAGCCCCCGGACGGGCAAGAACACTGAAGCTTTCTTT. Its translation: CASSPRTGKNTEAFF.